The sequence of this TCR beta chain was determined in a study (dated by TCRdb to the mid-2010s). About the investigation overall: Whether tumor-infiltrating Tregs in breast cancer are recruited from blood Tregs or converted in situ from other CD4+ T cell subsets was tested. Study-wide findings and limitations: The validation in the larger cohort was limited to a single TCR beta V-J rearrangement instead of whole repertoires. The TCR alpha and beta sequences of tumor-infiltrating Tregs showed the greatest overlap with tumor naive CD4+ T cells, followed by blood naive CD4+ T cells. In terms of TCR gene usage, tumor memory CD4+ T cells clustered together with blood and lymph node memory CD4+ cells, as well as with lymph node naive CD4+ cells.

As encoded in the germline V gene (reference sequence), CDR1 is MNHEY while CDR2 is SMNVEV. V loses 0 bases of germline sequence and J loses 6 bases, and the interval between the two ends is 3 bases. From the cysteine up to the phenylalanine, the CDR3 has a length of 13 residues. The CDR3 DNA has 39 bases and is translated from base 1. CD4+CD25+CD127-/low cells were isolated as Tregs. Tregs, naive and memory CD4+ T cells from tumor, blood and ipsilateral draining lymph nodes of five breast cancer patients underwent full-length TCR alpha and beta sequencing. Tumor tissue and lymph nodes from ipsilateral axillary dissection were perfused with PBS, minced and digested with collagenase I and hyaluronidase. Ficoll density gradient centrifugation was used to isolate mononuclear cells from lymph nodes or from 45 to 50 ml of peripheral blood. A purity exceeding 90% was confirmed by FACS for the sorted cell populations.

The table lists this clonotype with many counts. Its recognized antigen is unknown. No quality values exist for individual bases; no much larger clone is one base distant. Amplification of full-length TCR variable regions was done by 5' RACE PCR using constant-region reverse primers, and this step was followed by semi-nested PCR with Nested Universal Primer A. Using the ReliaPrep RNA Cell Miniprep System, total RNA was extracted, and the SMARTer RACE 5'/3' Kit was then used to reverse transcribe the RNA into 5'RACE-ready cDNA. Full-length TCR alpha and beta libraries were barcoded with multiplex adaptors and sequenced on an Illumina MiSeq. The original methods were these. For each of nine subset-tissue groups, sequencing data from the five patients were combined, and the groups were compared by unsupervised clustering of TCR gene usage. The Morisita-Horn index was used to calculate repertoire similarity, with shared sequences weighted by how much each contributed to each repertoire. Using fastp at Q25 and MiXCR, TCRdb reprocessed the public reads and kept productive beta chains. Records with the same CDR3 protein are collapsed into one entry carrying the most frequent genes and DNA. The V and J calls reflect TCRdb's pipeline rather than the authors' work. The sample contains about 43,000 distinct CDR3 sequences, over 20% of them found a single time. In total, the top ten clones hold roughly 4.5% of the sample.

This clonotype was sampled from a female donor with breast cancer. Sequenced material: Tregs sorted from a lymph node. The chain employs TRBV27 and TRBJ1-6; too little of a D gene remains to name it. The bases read TGTGCCAGCAGTTTATCTTCTAATTCACCCCTCCACTTT. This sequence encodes CASSLSSNSPLHF.